One TCR beta chain is described in this entry. As yet, its antigen is unknown. The CDR3 sequence is 18 residues long. The V gene lost 0 bases and the J gene lost 5 bases, with 23 bases spanning the gap. CDR1 and CDR2 from the germline V gene are SGHRS and YFSETQ. This entry is derived from a study of cytomegalovirus exposure and HLA in healthy donors. Study outcomes and limitations: Later work showed greater clonal expansion in HLA-associated TCR beta chains than in equally common others. A few of the chains that were CMV-associated were confirmed in vitro to be specific for CMV antigens.

The PCR contained 60 Vbeta and 13 Jbeta primers. The method was immunoSEQ multiplex PCR; TCRdb's version includes in-frame clones alone and lacks a portion of them. The data contain 130,000 or so clones, about three quarters of them singletons. V gene TRBV5-1 combines with J gene TRBJ1-1; D is unclear. This TCR came from a man in his forties or fifties in good health and CMV-seropositive. Input material: PBMCs. The CDR3 nucleotides read TGCGCCAGCAGCTTGGGCCTACATGGCGGGCTCATGGGAACTGAAGCTTTCTTT. It specifies CASSLGLHGGLMGTEAFF.